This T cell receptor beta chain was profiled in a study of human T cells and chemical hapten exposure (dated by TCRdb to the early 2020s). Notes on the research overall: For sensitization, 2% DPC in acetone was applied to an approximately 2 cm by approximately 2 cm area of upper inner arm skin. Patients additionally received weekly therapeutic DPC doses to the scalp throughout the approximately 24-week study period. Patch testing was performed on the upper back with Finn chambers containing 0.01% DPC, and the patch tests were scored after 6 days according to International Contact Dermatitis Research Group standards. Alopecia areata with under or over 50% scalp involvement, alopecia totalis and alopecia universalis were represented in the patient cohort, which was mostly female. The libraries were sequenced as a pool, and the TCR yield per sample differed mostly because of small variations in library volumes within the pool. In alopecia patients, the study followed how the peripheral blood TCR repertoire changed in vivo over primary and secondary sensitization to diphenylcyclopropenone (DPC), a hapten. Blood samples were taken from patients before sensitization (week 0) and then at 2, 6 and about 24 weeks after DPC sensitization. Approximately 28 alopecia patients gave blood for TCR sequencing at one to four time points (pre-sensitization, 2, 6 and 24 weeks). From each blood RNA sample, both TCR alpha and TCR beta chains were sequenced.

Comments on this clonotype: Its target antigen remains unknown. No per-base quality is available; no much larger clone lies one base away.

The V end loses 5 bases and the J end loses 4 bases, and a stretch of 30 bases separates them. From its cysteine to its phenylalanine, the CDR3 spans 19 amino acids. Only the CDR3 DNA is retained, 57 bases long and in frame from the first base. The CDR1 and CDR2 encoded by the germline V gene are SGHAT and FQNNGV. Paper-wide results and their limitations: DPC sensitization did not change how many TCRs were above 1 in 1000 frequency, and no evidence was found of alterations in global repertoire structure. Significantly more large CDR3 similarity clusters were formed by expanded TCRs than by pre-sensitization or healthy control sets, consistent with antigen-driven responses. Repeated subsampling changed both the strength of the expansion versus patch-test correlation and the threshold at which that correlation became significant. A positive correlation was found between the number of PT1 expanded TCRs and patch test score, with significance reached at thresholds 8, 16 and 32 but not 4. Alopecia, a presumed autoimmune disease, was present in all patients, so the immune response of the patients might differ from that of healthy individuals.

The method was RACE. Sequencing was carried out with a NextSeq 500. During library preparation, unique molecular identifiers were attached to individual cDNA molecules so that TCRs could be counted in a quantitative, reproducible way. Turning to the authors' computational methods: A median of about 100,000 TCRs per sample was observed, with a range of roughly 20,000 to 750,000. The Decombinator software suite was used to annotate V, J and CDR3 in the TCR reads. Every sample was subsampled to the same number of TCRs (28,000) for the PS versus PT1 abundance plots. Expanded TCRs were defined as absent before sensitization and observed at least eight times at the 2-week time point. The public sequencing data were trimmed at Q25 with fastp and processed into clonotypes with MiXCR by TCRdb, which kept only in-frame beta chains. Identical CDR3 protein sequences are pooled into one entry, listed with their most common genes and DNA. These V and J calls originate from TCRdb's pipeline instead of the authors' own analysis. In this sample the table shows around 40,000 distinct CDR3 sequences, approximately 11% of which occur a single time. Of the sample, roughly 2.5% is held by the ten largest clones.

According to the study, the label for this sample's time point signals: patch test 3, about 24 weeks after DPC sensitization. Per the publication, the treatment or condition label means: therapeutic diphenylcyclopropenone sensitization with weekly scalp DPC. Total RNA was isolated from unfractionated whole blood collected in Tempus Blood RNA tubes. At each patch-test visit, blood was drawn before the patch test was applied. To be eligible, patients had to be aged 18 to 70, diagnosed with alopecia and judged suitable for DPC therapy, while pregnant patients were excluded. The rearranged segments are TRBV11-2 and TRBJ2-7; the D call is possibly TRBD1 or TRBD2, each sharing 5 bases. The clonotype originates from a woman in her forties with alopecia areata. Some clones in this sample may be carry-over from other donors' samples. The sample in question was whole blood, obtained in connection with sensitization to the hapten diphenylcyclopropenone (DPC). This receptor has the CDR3 CASSPPRGRLPVDIYEQYF. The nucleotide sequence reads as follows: TGTGCCAGCAGCCCCCCTCGGGGCAGGCTACCAGTGGATATATACGAGCAGTACTTC.